This is a list of T cell receptor beta chains from one sample in a study of PD-1 blockade in classical Hodgkin lymphoma. The method was immunoSEQ multiplex PCR; TCRdb's version includes in-frame clones alone and lacks a portion of them. The data show tens of thousands of clones, 80% to 90% seen once. Specimen: peripheral blood mononuclear cells (PBMCs), collected at baseline. The receptors stem from a human donor with classical Hodgkin lymphoma. CDR3s include the opening cysteine and the closing phenylalanine or tryptophan. A D gene is named only where the DNA matches it firmly. Some rows have no size entry. The others give once, few or many, or a class for an expanded clone.

NA	TRBV2	NA	TRBJ2-3	CAHGTLTSTDTQYF	TGTGCCCATGGGACTCTTACTAGCACAGATACGCAGTATTTT
few	TRBV9	NA	TRBJ1-6	CASSAEGGPISPLHF	TGTGCCAGCAGCGCCGAGGGGGGTCCGATATCACCCCTCCACTTT
few	TRBV19	NA	TRBJ1-6	CASSGGPRNSPLHF	TGTGCCAGTAGTGGGGGACCGAGAAATTCACCCCTCCACTTT
once	TRBV29-1	NA	TRBJ1-1	CSVENIEAFF	TGCAGCGTTGAAAACATTGAAGCTTTCTTT
NA	TRBV4-2	NA	TRBJ1-1	CASSQEQQLRVNTEAFF	TGTGCCAGCAGCCAAGAACAACAGCTTAGAGTGAACACTGAAGCTTTCTTT
NA	TRBV2	NA	TRBJ1-1	CASRTNTEAFF	TGTGCCAGCAGGACCAACACTGAAGCTTTCTTT
NA	TRBV18	TRBD1	TRBJ1-4	CASSPTSWTGGINEKLFF	TGTGCCAGCTCACCAACCTCTTGGACAGGGGGGATTAATGAAAAACTGTTTTTT
NA	TRBV19	NA	TRBJ1-5	CAIGQMDNNQPQHF	TGTGCCATAGGACAGATGGATAACAATCAGCCCCAGCATTTT
NA	TRBV6-5	NA	TRBJ2-5	CASRLLSGAAETQYF	TGTGCCAGCAGGCTACTTTCCGGGGCGGCGGAGACCCAGTACTTC
NA	TRBV6-5	NA	TRBJ1-3	CASSYSAGTGNTIYF	TGTGCCAGCAGTTACTCGGCAGGGACTGGAAACACCATATATTTT
NA	TRBV4-1	NA	TRBJ1-2	CASSQDNGGIDGYTF	TGCGCCAGCAGCCAAGATAACGGGGGAATCGATGGCTACACCTTC
once	TRBV7-2	NA	TRBJ1-3	CASSFARGSGNTIYF	TGTGCCAGCAGCTTTGCGCGGGGCTCTGGAAACACCATATATTTT
few	TRBV6-6	TRBD2	TRBJ2-7	CASSSSGGTTQYF	TGTGCCAGCAGTTCGAGCGGGGGCACCACCCAATACTTC
NA	TRBV10-2	TRBD1	TRBJ1-2	CASSEQGANYGYTF	TGCGCCAGCAGTGAGCAGGGGGCTAACTATGGCTACACCTTC
NA	TRBV4-1	NA	TRBJ1-2	CASSQVGGSYGYTF	TGCGCCAGCAGCCAAGTAGGAGGGTCGTATGGCTACACCTTC
NA	TRBV5-1	NA	TRBJ2-5	CASTLRDQETQYF	TGCGCCAGCACCCTGCGAGATCAGGAGACCCAGTACTTC